This T cell receptor beta chain comes out of a study of T cells in Graves' hyperthyroidism and ophthalmopathy. Diagnosis relied on clinical symptoms, serum thyroxine and TRAb, thyroid ultrasound and orbital computed tomography. The CDR3 totals 15 residues. CDR1 and CDR2 from the germline V gene are SGHTA and FQGNSA. Trimming stripped 5 bases from V and 0 bases from J, with 12 bases between. Many counts were recorded for this clonotype. Researchers amplified the TCR beta CDR3 regions from RNA transcripts. The primer set for the first-round RT-PCR of the TCR CDR3 was HTBI. TCRdb used MiXCR to reprocess the multiplex PCR reads, holding one entry per CDR3 protein. The data contain more than 300,000 distinct CDR3 sequences, 13% of them singletons.

The sequence was collected from a woman aged 18-35 years with Graves' hyperthyroidism. This sequence joins TRBV7-2 and TRBJ2-3; D unresolved. The specimen sequenced was blood. The CDR3 DNA reads TGTGCCAGCAGCGCCCCCCGGAGCAGCACAGATACGCAGTATTTT. This codes for CASSAPRSSTDTQYF.